This record looks at one T cell receptor (beta chain) sequence and its context. What it binds is unknown. The data belong to a study of OX40 agonist ivuxolimab in advanced cancers. Study details: In this trial design, patients received ivuxolimab intravenously at 0.01 to 10 mg/kg every 2 weeks. In three patients, partial responses were observed, one with hepatocellular carcinoma and two with cutaneous melanoma. Study-wide results and limits: The work left the antigen specificity of expanded peripheral T cells undetermined.

Produced via immunoSEQ multiplex PCR; TCRdb's table is partial and in-frame only. The table has some 30,000 clones, around 88% seen once. CDR3 length: 13 amino acids. V was shortened by 1 base and J by 5 bases, with 8 bases between the two germline ends. Germline CDR1 reads SGHVS; CDR2 reads FNYEAQ. Autoimmune disease history or systemic immunosuppression led to patient exclusion. The rearrangement uses TRBV7-6 and TRBJ2-5; no reliable D call. The clonotype originates from an adult with an advanced solid tumor such as melanoma, head and neck, liver or kidney cancer. The sample in question was CD4+ or CD8+ T cells sorted from blood, obtained in a trial of the OX40 agonist ivuxolimab. CDR3 region: CASSLGTWETQYF. CDR3 nucleotides: TGTGCCAGCAGCTTAGGTACCTGGGAGACCCAGTACTTC. The complete variable domain, with remaining parts taken from reference TRBV7-6 and TRBJ2-5, reads GAGVSQSPRYKVTKRGQDVALRCDPISGHVSLYWYRQALGQGPEFLTYFNYEAQQDKSGLPNDRFSAERPEGSISTLTIQRTEQRDSAMYRCASSLGTWETQYFGPGTRLLVL.